The 28 T cell receptor beta chains reported below all come from one sample, sequenced in a study of technical replicates of blood from a handful of donors. This table comes from immunoSEQ multiplex PCR, and its TCRdb copy is limited to in-frame clones, with some not included. The sample lists about 56,000 clones, about 91% occurring once. Input material: PBMCs. These receptors came from a human donor in good health. Some clones in this sample may be carry-over from other donors' samples.

This clone occurred once. The chain combines TRBV7-6 with TRBJ2-2; 7 bases are a match to TRBD1. The CDR3 runs 16 residues. The junction had 6 bases not matched to a gene; V was cut back by 4 bases and J by 1 base. Germline values: CDR1 SGHVS, CDR2 FNYEAQ. The CDR3 coding sequence is TGTGCCAGCAGCTCCCCCAGGACAGGGAACACCGGGGAGCTGTTTTTT. Its translation is CASSSPRTGNTGELFF. Full variable domain (outside the CDR3, taken from reference TRBV7-6 and TRBJ2-2): GAGVSQSPRYKVTKRGQDVALRCDPISGHVSLYWYRQALGQGPEFLTYFNYEAQQDKSGLPNDRFSAERPEGSISTLTIQRTEQRDSAMYRCASSSPRTGNTGELFFGEGSRLTVL.

This chain joins TRBV30 and TRBJ2-3, with a possible D match to TRBD1 (5 bases). CDR1 GTSNPN and CDR2 SVGIG come from the germline V gene (reference sequence). V was cut by 0 bases and J by 6 bases, with 16 bases left in between. The CDR3 runs 15 residues. CDR3 DNA: TGTGCCTGGAGTGTAGGGTTTGGGGCGAGGGATACGCAGTATTTT. This sequence encodes CAWSVGFGARDTQYF.

The chain uses TRBV7-3 and TRBJ2-7; 9 bases align to TRBD2. This CDR3 spans 17 amino acids. Germline CDR1 and CDR2: SGHTA and FQGTGA. V was clipped by 0 bases and J by 3 bases; unmatched bases: 9. The CDR3 DNA reads as TGTGCCAGCAGCTTAACGAGGCCTAGCGGGACCATCTACGAGCAGTACTTC. This encodes CASSLTRPSGTIYEQYF.

The genes are TRBV9 and TRBJ1-3, with a tentative D call TRBD1 (5 bases). Looked up from germline, CDR1 is SGDLS and CDR2 is YYNGEE. The V gene lost 3 bases and the J gene lost 1 base, with 17 bases spanning the gap. The CDR3 totals 17 residues. The CDR3 DNA reads TGTGCCAGCAGCGCAGGGACTCGGGAGGGTTCTGGAAACACCATATATTTT. Protein sequence: CASSAGTREGSGNTIYF. The full variable domain, rest sourced from reference TRBV9 and TRBJ1-3, is DSGVTQTPKHLITATGQRVTLRCSPRSGDLSVYWYQQSLDQGLQFLIQYYNGEERAKGNILERFSAQQFPDLHSELNLSSLELGDSALYFCASSAGTREGSGNTIYFGEGSWLTVV.

V and J are TRBV18 and TRBJ1-6; 8 nucleotides align to TRBD1. The V gene's germline CDR1 is KGHSH and CDR2 LQKENI. V was pared by 0 bases and J by 9 bases, with 7 bases of the junction left unmatched. The CDR3 consists of 16 residues. CDR3 coding DNA: TGTGCCAGCTCACCACCTATTGGACAGGGCGGTTCACCCCTCCACTTT. Its translation is CASSPPIGQGGSPLHF. Complete variable domain (other parts from reference TRBV18 and TRBJ1-6): NAGVMQNPRHLVRRRGQEARLRCSPMKGHSHVYWYRQLPEEGLKFMVYLQKENIIDESGMPKERFSAEFPKEGPSILRIQQVVRGDSAAYFCASSPPIGQGGSPLHFGNGTRLTVT.

This CDR3 reads CASSQSRQNNEQFF. DNA for the CDR3: TGTGCCAGCAGCCAATCTAGACAGAACAATGAGCAGTTCTTC. This rearrangement joins TRBV16 to TRBJ2-1; TRBD1 is a possible D gene (5 bases). CDR3 length: 14 amino acids. CDR1 and CDR2 (germline): KGHSY, FQNENV. Between the trimmed V and J ends, which lost 0 bases and 5 bases, there was a span of 8 bases. The variable domain in full, completed from reference TRBV16 and TRBJ2-1, reads GEEVAQTPKHLVRGEGQKAKLYCAPIKGHSYVFWYQQVLKNEFKFLISFQNENVFDETGMPKERFSAKCLPNSPCSLEIQATKLEDSAVYFCASSQSRQNNEQFFGPGTRLTVL.

This chain connects TRBV11-2 to TRBJ2-6; 8 positions match TRBD1. Germline V lookup: CDR1 SGHAT, CDR2 FQNNGV. V shed 5 bases and J 4 bases; nucleotides not matched to a gene: 4. CDR3 length: 15 amino acids. CDR3 residues: CASSPGGAGANVLTF. CDR3 bases: TGTGCCAGCAGCCCAGGGGGCGCCGGGGCCAACGTCCTGACTTTC.

V usage is TRBV7-9 and J usage is TRBJ2-7, with TRBD1 identical over 10 bases. Unmatched junction bases numbered 6, after V lost 0 bases and J lost 4 bases. The CDR3 has 16 residues. Germline assignment: CDR1 SEHNR and CDR2 FQNEAQ (reference sequence). The CDR3 region has the DNA TGTGCCAGCAGCTTAGCGACCGGGACAGGGGTATACGAGCAGTACTTC. Its translation is CASSLATGTGVYEQYF.

V and J are TRBV19 and TRBJ1-4, with D perhaps matching TRBD1 (5 bases). Germline values: CDR1 LNHDA, CDR2 SQIVND (reference sequence). V was shortened by 6 bases and J by 7 bases, with 18 bases between the two germline ends. The CDR3 is 15 amino acids. The CDR3 sequence is CASSPPGRGGEKLFF. In DNA form, the CDR3 reads TGTGCCAGTAGCCCCCCGGGGAGGGGTGGTGAAAAACTGTTTTTT.

CDR3 in amino acids: CASSQGISGANVLTF. The DNA of the CDR3 is TGTGCCAGCAGCCAGGGGATCTCTGGGGCCAACGTCCTGACTTTC. This chain uses TRBV25-1 with TRBJ2-6; perhaps TRBD1 as D (6 bases). The germline gives CDR1 MGHDK, CDR2 SYGVNS. With 6 bases removed from V and 0 bases from J, the gap between germline ends came to 9 bases. The CDR3 consists of 15 residues.

The genes are TRBV10-3 and TRBJ2-7; tentatively, D is TRBD1 (6 bases). Between the trimmed V and J ends, which lost 3 bases and 2 bases, there was a span of 14 bases. This CDR3 has 15 amino acids. Looked up from germline, CDR1 is ENHRY and CDR2 is SYGVKD. CDR3 sequence reads: CAISDELAGAYEQYF. CDR3 nucleotide sequence: TGTGCCATCAGTGATGAGTTGGCAGGGGCCTACGAGCAGTACTTC.

Only one count was recorded for this clone. This chain joins TRBV4-1 and TRBJ2-5, with 8 bases lining up with TRBD1. Germline V gene sequence: CDR1 MGHRA, CDR2 YSYEKL. Trimming at V came to 0 bases and at J to 5 bases, leaving 5 bases not matched to a gene. CDR3 length: 15 amino acids. Written as DNA, the CDR3 is TGCGCCAGCAGCCAAGATTCCCGACAGGGGGAGACCCAGTACTTC. The encoded protein is CASSQDSRQGETQYF.

This clone has more than one count but fewer than ten. The chain links TRBV14 to TRBJ2-1; no clear D gene. The CDR3 is 11 amino acids. Per the germline V gene, CDR1 is SGHDN and CDR2 is FVKESK. V lost 4 bases and J lost 8, with 6 bases in between. The CDR3 reads CASSLRDEQFF. DNA of the CDR3: TGTGCCAGCAGCCTCCGTGATGAGCAGTTCTTC. Combining the CDR3 with reference TRBV14 and TRBJ2-1 gives the whole variable domain EAGVTQFPSHSVIEKGQTVTLRCDPISGHDNLYWYRRVMGKEIKFLLHFVKESKQDESGMPNNRFLAERTGGTYSTLKVQPAELEDSGVYFCASSLRDEQFFGPGTRLTVL.

This chain uses TRBV5-1 with TRBJ2-2, with D perhaps TRBD1 (5 bases). The CDR3 extends over 16 amino acids. Between the trimmed V and J ends, which lost 4 bases and 7 bases, there was a span of 20 bases. Germline V gives CDR1 SGHRS, CDR2 YFSETQ. CDR3 bases: TGCGCCAGCAGCCCCCGGACACCGATTGGAGTCGGGGAGCTGTTTTTT. It is translated as CASSPRTPIGVGELFF. Using reference TRBV5-1 and TRBJ2-2 for the parts outside the CDR3, the full variable domain is KAGVTQTPRYLIKTRGQQVTLSCSPISGHRSVSWYQQTPGQGLQFLFEYFSETQRNKGNFPGRFSGRQFSNSRSEMNVSTLELGDSALYLCASSPRTPIGVGELFFGEGSRLTVL.

In its sample, this clone was seen a few times. The chain employs TRBV14 and TRBJ1-6; a weak D match, TRBD1 (6 bases). The V and J ends lost 4 bases and 10 bases respectively, with 14 bases between them. Germline lookup yields CDR1 SGHDN and CDR2 FVKESK. This CDR3 comprises 14 residues. The CDR3 loop reads CASSLGGIDSPLHF. CDR3 DNA: TGTGCCAGCAGCCTAGGGGGAATTGACTCACCCCTCCACTTT.

The chain carries TRBV4-2 and TRBJ2-1; 8 bases match TRBD1. The germline CDR1 and CDR2 sequences are LGHNA and YNFKEQ. V shed 4 bases and J 3 bases; nucleotides not matched to a gene: 5. This CDR3 contains 15 residues. DNA for the CDR3: TGTGCCAGCAGCCGACAGACAGGGGTCTACAATGAGCAGTTCTTC. Its translation: CASSRQTGVYNEQFF.

The rearrangement uses TRBV7-9 and TRBJ1-6, with a possible D match to TRBD1 (6 bases). CDR1 SEHNR and CDR2 FQNEAQ come from the germline V gene (reference sequence). CDR3 length: 14 residues. Trimming stripped 4 bases from V and 12 bases from J, with 16 bases between. The CDR3 bases are TGTGCCAGCAGCTCAGGGGCTTCTTGGGGACCCCTCCACTTT. Translating it yields CASSSGASWGPLHF.

The chain recombines TRBV7-9 with TRBJ2-1, with 16 bases matching TRBD2. This CDR3 spans 18 amino acids. CDR1 is SEHNR and CDR2 is FQNEAQ in the germline V gene (reference sequence). The trim removed 5 bases at V and 1 base at J, leaving 5 bases unmatched. CDR3 coding DNA: TGTGCCAGCAGCATGGGACTAGCGGGGGGGCAGTCCTACAATGAGCAGTTCTTC. Translated, it gives CASSMGLAGGQSYNEQFF. Combining the CDR3 with reference TRBV7-9 and TRBJ2-1 gives the whole variable domain DTGVSQNPRHKITKRGQNVTFRCDPISEHNRLYWYRQTLGQGPEFLTYFQNEAQLEKSRLLSDRFSAERPKGSFSTLEIQRTEQGDSAMYLCASSMGLAGGQSYNEQFFGPGTRLTVL.

The V and J genes are TRBV4-2 and TRBJ2-3; D is uncertain. The germline gives CDR1 LGHNA, CDR2 YNFKEQ. V was shortened by 0 bases and J by 2 bases, with 9 bases between the two germline ends. This CDR3 is built from 15 residues. The CDR3 sequence: CASSQDRGVTDTQYF. CDR3 DNA sequence: TGTGCCAGCAGCCAAGATCGCGGCGTCACAGATACGCAGTATTTT.

This sequence joins TRBV4-1 and TRBJ2-3, with a tentative D call TRBD2 (7 bases). V lost 4 bases to trimming and J lost 0 bases, with 20 bases between them. The CDR3 consists of 18 residues. Germline V gene lookup returns CDR1 MGHRA and CDR2 YSYEKL. In DNA form, the CDR3 reads TGCGCCAGCAGCCGGACCTCTGGGGGGGGGCCCAGCACAGATACGCAGTATTTT. It codes for CASSRTSGGGPSTDTQYF.

CDR3: CASSVSGTQKAFF. The DNA of the CDR3 is TGTGCCAGTAGTGTCTCCGGGACACAAAAAGCTTTCTTT. The chain is built from TRBV19 and TRBJ1-1; the D gene is possibly TRBD1 (6 bases). The germline V and J ends were trimmed by 5 bases and 9 bases, with 16 bases remaining between them. The CDR3 is 13 amino acids. Looked up from germline, CDR1 is LNHDA and CDR2 is SQIVND (reference sequence).

This clone was observed a handful of times. The chain is built from TRBV7-2 and TRBJ2-5; D might be TRBD1 (5 bases). Trimming shortened V by 3 bases and J by 5 bases, and 10 bases separated the two germline ends. The germline CDR1 and CDR2 sequences are SGHTA and FQGNSA. The CDR3 is 13 residues long. The CDR3 region has the DNA TGTGCCAGCAGCTTTCAGGGTTGGGAGACCCAGTACTTC. Residues: CASSFQGWETQYF.

The chain combines TRBV5-1 with TRBJ2-2; 9 nucleotides align to TRBD2. Germline CDR1 reads SGHRS; CDR2 reads YFSETQ. V lost 1 base, J lost 7 bases, and 8 bases stayed unmatched. The CDR3 sequence is 16 residues long. The CDR3 DNA is TGCGCCAGCAGCTTGACGTCTAGCGGGATTGGCGGGGAGCTGTTTTTT. Translating it yields CASSLTSSGIGGELFF.

The V call is TRBV6-1, the J call TRBJ1-2; D gene unclear. The CDR3 is 11 residues long. V dropped 2 bases and J dropped 13 bases, with 11 bases sitting between them. CDR1 and CDR2 (germline): MNHNS, SASEGT. The CDR3 bases are TGTGCCAGCAGTGAACGGTGGGCCCTCACCTTC. Its translation is CASSERWALTF.

The V gene is TRBV11-2, the J gene TRBJ1-6, with 7 nucleotides matching TRBD1. The CDR3 sequence is 14 residues long. The V segment lost 1 base and the J segment 7 bases; nucleotides outside the gene matches: 1. Germline loops: CDR1 SGHAT, CDR2 FQNNGV. The DNA for the CDR3 is TGTGCCAGCAGCTTAGGACAGGGAAATTCACCCCTCCACTTT. It codes for CASSLGQGNSPLHF.

DNA for the CDR3: TGTGCCAGCAGCCCCGTTACAGGGGTGGATCAGCCCCAGCATTTT. This sequence encodes CASSPVTGVDQPQHF. The chain carries TRBV7-2 and TRBJ1-5, with TRBD1 matching over 7 bases. Unmatched junction bases numbered 9, after V lost 5 bases and J lost 5 bases. This CDR3 contains 15 residues. The germline V gene has CDR1 SGHTA and CDR2 FQGNSA.

The chain uses TRBV7-2 and TRBJ1-2; the D is unclear. The CDR3 totals 14 residues. Germline-derived CDR1 and CDR2 are SGHTA and FQGNSA. Trimming left V 5 bases short and J 2 bases short, with 12 bases between. CDR3 nucleotide sequence: TGTGCCAGCAGCCCGGGCGAGGGAAACTATGGCTACACCTTC. Translation gives CASSPGEGNYGYTF. Complete variable domain (other parts from reference TRBV7-2 and TRBJ1-2): GAGVSQSPSNKVTEKGKDVELRCDPISGHTALYWYRQSLGQGLEFLIYFQGNSAPDKSGLPSDRFSAERTGGSVSTLTIQRTQQEDSAVYLCASSPGEGNYGYTFGSGTRLTVV.

The chain employs TRBV27 and TRBJ2-7; D unresolved. V was pared by 5 bases and J by 0 bases, with 8 bases between. This CDR3 region has 13 residues. Germline CDR1 reads MNHEY; CDR2 reads SMNVEV (reference sequence). The CDR3 here is CASSDSSSYEQYF. CDR3 nucleotides: TGTGCCAGCAGTGACTCAAGCTCCTACGAGCAGTACTTC.